Presented here are 15 T cell receptor beta chains from one specimen sequenced in a study of cytotoxic CD8 clonotypes in ibrutinib-treated CLL. TCRdb's copy holds only in-frame clones and misses some; the assay was immunoSEQ multiplex PCR. The data contain roughly 51,000 clones, around half of them singletons. This sample comprised PBMCs, obtained after 12 months of ibrutinib treatment. Every receptor here comes from a human donor with chronic lymphocytic leukemia.

The chain couples TRBV5-1 to TRBJ2-1; D may be TRBD1 (5 bases). Deletions cut 3 bases from V and 0 bases from J, with 7 bases between. From germline, CDR1 is SGHRS and CDR2 YFSETQ. The CDR3 is 14 residues long. The CDR3 region has the DNA TGCGCCAGCAGCTACACAGGCTCCTACAATGAGCAGTTCTTC. It specifies CASSYTGSYNEQFF.

The rearrangement uses TRBV6-6 and TRBJ1-5; the match to TRBD1 covers 9 bases. The germline gives CDR1 MNHNY, CDR2 SVGAGI (reference sequence). V trimming: 6 bases; J trimming: 2 bases; junction bases outside the gene matches: 5. The CDR3 is 15 residues long. The CDR3 reads CASRTGGAGNQPQHF. The CDR3 DNA is TGTGCCAGCAGAACAGGGGGCGCTGGCAATCAGCCCCAGCATTTT.

The rearrangement joins TRBV19 to TRBJ2-1; D is unclear. The CDR3 consists of 16 residues. V was trimmed by 2 bases and J by 4 bases, leaving 15 bases between them. The V gene's germline CDR1 is LNHDA and CDR2 SQIVND (reference sequence). CDR3 loop: CASSIPRSSSYNEQFF. DNA for the CDR3: TGTGCCAGTAGTATACCCCGCAGCAGCTCTTACAATGAGCAGTTCTTC.

CDR3 nucleotide sequence: TGTGCCAGCTCACCACCGACAGGGCTGGATGGCTACACCTTC. This encodes CASSPPTGLDGYTF. This chain uses TRBV18 with TRBJ1-2; 7 bases are shared with TRBD1. J lost 6 bases, V lost 0 bases, and 4 bases had no gene match. Germline V gene lookup returns CDR1 KGHSH and CDR2 LQKENI. The CDR3 has 14 amino acids.

This chain connects TRBV19 to TRBJ1-3; D uncertain. V lost 7 bases and J 0 bases, leaving 22 bases between the germline ends. The CDR3 is 18 residues long. Germline CDR1 LNHDA, CDR2 SQIVND (reference sequence). The CDR3 nucleotides are TGTGCCAGTAATAATGGAAACTTCAGGTCGAGCTCTGGAAACACCATATATTTT. Translation: CASNNGNFRSSSGNTIYF.

This chain links TRBV7-9 with TRBJ1-5; D perhaps matches TRBD1 (5 bases). Germline CDR1 is SEHNR and CDR2 is FQNEAQ (reference sequence). The V and J ends lost 2 bases and 3 bases respectively, with 14 bases between them. The CDR3 contains 16 residues. CDR3 loop: CASSLTGGGNNQPQHF. CDR3 bases: TGTGCCAGCAGCTTAACGGGTGGGGGAAACAATCAGCCCCAGCATTTT.

This clone was counted between two and nine times. The J gene is TRBJ2-7, the V gene TRBV19; perhaps TRBD1 as D (5 bases). The CDR3 spans 14 residues. Between the trimmed V and J ends, which lost 5 bases and 5 bases, there was a span of 16 bases. Looked up from germline, CDR1 is LNHDA and CDR2 is SQIVND (reference sequence). The CDR3 nucleotides read TGTGCCAGTAGTCCCCCGAATAGGGGCCACGAGCAGTACTTC. This codes for CASSPPNRGHEQYF.

This clone has a handful of counts. J is TRBJ2-5 and V is TRBV9; weak D call: TRBD2 (6 bases). V lost 0 bases, J lost 1 base, and 10 bases lay in between. The CDR3 runs to 15 residues. Per germline, CDR1 SGDLS and CDR2 YYNGEE. CDR3: CASSVATGVQETQYF. CDR3 sequence (DNA): TGTGCCAGCAGCGTAGCTACGGGGGTCCAAGAGACCCAGTACTTC.

In this sample, this clone turned up a few times. The rearrangement uses TRBV5-3 and TRBJ2-1, with TRBD2 identical over 8 bases. TRBV5-3 qualifies as an ORF whose function is uncertain. Trimming removed 8 bases from V and 4 bases from J; junction bases left unmatched: 8. This CDR3 has 14 amino acids. The CDR3 sequence: CASRLSGEYNEQFF. CDR3 nucleotide sequence: TGTGCCAGCAGACTTAGCGGGGAGTACAATGAGCAGTTCTTC.

This rearrangement joins TRBV6-9 to TRBJ2-5, with TRBD2 identical over 9 bases. CDR1 is MNHGY, CDR2 SVAAGI, per germline. J gave up 2 bases and V 5 bases, and 6 bases lay outside the gene matches. The CDR3 is 15 amino acids. The CDR3 sequence is CASSALAGQQETQYF. The CDR3 region has the DNA TGTGCCAGCAGTGCACTAGCGGGTCAACAAGAGACCCAGTACTTC.

This chain joins TRBV5-4 and TRBJ1-2; no clear D. Looked up from germline, CDR1 is SGHNT and CDR2 is YYREEE (reference sequence). V lost 0 bases and J 0 bases, leaving 12 bases between the germline ends. The CDR3 extends over 16 amino acids. The CDR3: CASSLGLGRTNYGYTF. Here the CDR3 DNA reads TGTGCCAGCAGCTTGGGTTTGGGGAGAACTAACTATGGCTACACCTTC.

This clone has more than one count but fewer than ten. The CDR3 DNA reads TGTGCCAGCGGGAGGGACTCTTTCAACTATGGCTACACCTTC. This translates into CASGRDSFNYGYTF. The chain joins TRBV27 to TRBJ1-2; D is perhaps TRBD1 (5 bases). CDR1 is MNHEY, CDR2 SMNVEV, per germline (reference sequence). Trimming took 8 bases from V and 2 from J, leaving 15 bases between them. This CDR3 contains 14 residues.

This CDR3 reads CASRPGQGILETQYF. DNA of the CDR3: TGTGCCAGCAGACCGGGACAGGGCATATTGGAGACCCAGTACTTC. The gene calls are TRBV7-9 and TRBJ2-5, with 9 bases lining up with TRBD1. CDR1 and CDR2 (germline): SEHNR, FQNEAQ (reference sequence). Trimming removed 6 bases from V and 5 bases from J; junction bases left unmatched: 10. The CDR3 extends over 15 amino acids. The variable domain in full, with the rest retrieved from reference TRBV7-9 and TRBJ2-5, is DTGVSQNPRHKITKRGQNVTFRCDPISEHNRLYWYRQTLGQGPEFLTYFQNEAQLEKSRLLSDRFSAERPKGSFSTLEIQRTEQGDSAMYLCASRPGQGILETQYFGPGTRLLVL.

This chain links TRBV5-4 with TRBJ2-2; 7 nucleotides match TRBD2. The ends lost 5 bases at V and 7 bases at J; junction bases unmatched: 11. The CDR3 is 15 amino acids. Germline V gene data show CDR1 as SGHNT and CDR2 as YYREEE (reference sequence). CDR3 nucleotide sequence: TGTGCCAGCAGACATAGCGGGTCAGGGAGCGGGGAGCTGTTTTTT. It specifies CASRHSGSGSGELFF.

The chain carries TRBV19 and TRBJ2-7; 7 bases agree with TRBD1. The CDR3 is 15 residues long. V gave up 3 bases and J gave up 3 bases; unmatched junction bases: 8. Germline V gene data show CDR1 as LNHDA and CDR2 as SQIVND (reference sequence). DNA of the CDR3: TGTGCCAGTAGTATGGGGGACAGTGGAATCTACGAGCAGTACTTC. Its translation: CASSMGDSGIYEQYF.